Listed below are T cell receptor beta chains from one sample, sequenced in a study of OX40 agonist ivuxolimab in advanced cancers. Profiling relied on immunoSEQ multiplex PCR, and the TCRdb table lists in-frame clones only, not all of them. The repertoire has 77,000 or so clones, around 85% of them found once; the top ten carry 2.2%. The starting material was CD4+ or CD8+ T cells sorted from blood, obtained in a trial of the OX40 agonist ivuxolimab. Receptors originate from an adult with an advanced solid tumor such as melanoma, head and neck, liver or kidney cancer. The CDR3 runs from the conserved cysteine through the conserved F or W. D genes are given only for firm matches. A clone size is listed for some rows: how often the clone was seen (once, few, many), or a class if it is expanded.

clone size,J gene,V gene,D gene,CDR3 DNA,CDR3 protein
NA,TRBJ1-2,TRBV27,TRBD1,TGTGCCAGCAGTCGGGACAGCTATAACTATGGCTACACCTTC,CASSRDSYNYGYTF
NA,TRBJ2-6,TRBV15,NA,TGTGCCACCTCCTCGGGGGTGAGCTCTGGGGCCAACGTCCTGACTTTC,CATSSGVSSGANVLTF
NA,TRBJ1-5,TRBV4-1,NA,TGCGCCAGCAGCCAACCTACCCGATCCGGGCAGCCCCAGCATTTT,CASSQPTRSGQPQHF
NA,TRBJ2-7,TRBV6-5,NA,TGTGCCAGCAGTGACTTCTACGAGCAGTACTTC,CASSDFYEQYF
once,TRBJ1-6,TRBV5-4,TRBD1,TGTGCCAGCAGCCTTCCGGGACAGGGATATTCACCCCTCCACTTT,CASSLPGQGYSPLHF
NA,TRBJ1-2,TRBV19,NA,TGTGCCAGTAGTACCCGCTATGGCTACACCTTC,CASSTRYGYTF
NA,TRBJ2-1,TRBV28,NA,TGTGCCAGCAGTTTCCGGATCGGACCGGCCGATGAGCAGTTCTTC,CASSFRIGPADEQFF
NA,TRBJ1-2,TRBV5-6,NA,TGTGCCAGCAGCTTTTTAGGGGCGGGGGTCTATGGCTACACCTTC,CASSFLGAGVYGYTF
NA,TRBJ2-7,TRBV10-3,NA,TGTGCCATCAGTGGGACTTCGGGGGAGCAGTACTTC,CAISGTSGEQYF
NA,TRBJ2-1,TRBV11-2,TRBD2,TGTGCCAGCAGCCCTTCTTGGGAGGGCCAAAATGAGCAGTTCTTC,CASSPSWEGQNEQFF
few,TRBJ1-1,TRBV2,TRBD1,TGTGCCAGCCACCGGGACAGGAACACTGAAGCTTTCTTT,CASHRDRNTEAFF
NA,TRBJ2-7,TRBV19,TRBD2,TGTGCCAGTAGTATATCGGGGACTAGCGGAACTCTTTACGAGCAGTACTTC,CASSISGTSGTLYEQYF
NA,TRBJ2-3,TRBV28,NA,TGTGCCAGCAGTTACCTAGGTTCGGAGAGCACAGATACGCAGTATTTT,CASSYLGSESTDTQYF
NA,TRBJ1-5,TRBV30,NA,TGTGCCTGGAGTGTACAGAGCAATCAGCCCCAGCATTTT,CAWSVQSNQPQHF
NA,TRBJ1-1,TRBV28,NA,TGTGCCAGCAGTTCCCGTCGGGGGACGATGAACACTGAAGCTTTCTTT,CASSSRRGTMNTEAFF
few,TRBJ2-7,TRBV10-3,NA,TGTGCCATCAGTGAGTCGCGGGACAGCTCCTACGAGCAGTACTTC,CAISESRDSSYEQYF
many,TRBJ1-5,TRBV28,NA,TGTGCCACCAGTGAGGGCAATCAGCCCCAGCATTTT,CATSEGNQPQHF
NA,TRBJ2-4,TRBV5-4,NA,TGTGCCAGCAGCCCACTCGGCGGGGACACAACGGAGGCCAAAAACATTCAGTACTTC,CASSPLGGDTTEAKNIQYF
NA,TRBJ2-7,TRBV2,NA,TGTGCCAGCAGTAAGATGTACAGGGAGAGCTCCGAGCAGTACTTC,CASSKMYRESSEQYF
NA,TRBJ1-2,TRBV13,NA,TGTGCCAGCAGGCAACAGGGTCGCGATGGCTACACCTTC,CASRQQGRDGYTF
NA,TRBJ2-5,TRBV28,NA,TGTGCCAGCAGTTTAGTAGGAAAGGCCCAAGAGACCCAGTACTTC,CASSLVGKAQETQYF
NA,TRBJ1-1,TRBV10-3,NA,TGTGCCATCAGTGATAAAGCGAACACTGAAGCTTTCTTT,CAISDKANTEAFF
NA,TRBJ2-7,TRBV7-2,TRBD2,TGTGCCAGCAGCCCCCGGACTAGCGCCATCGGGGAGCAGTACTTC,CASSPRTSAIGEQYF
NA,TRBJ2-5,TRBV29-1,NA,TGCAGCGTTGTAGCCGTAACCTGGTCCGCGGATCAGACCCAGTACTTC,CSVVAVTWSADQTQYF
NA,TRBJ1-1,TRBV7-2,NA,TGTGCCAGCAGTTTTACAGGGTCATTGGCTTTCTTT,CASSFTGSLAFF
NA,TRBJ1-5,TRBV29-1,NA,TGCAGCGCCTCCAGGGATAATCAGCCCCAGCATTTT,CSASRDNQPQHF
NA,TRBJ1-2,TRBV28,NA,TGTGCCAGCACCCTCTGGCAGAACTATGGCTACACCTTC,CASTLWQNYGYTF
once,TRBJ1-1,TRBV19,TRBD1,TGTGCCAGTAAGAGGAGGGGACAGGGGGCATTGTACACTGAAGCTTTCTTT,CASKRRGQGALYTEAFF
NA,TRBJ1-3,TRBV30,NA,TGTGCCTGGAAAAGGGACTCGTACTCTGGAAACACCATATATTTT,CAWKRDSYSGNTIYF
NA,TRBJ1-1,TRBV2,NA,TGTGCCAGCAGTGTGGAGATGAACACTGAAGCTTTCTTT,CASSVEMNTEAFF
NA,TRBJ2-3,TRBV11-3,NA,TGTGCCAGCAGCCCCCAAACTAGTTATGATACGCAGTATTTT,CASSPQTSYDTQYF
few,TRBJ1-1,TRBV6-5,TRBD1,TGTGCCAGCAGTTACAGGACAGGGGGCGCGGACACTGAAGCTTTCTTT,CASSYRTGGADTEAFF
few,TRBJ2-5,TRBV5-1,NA,TGCGCCAGCAGCTCACAAGAGACCCAGTACTTC,CASSSQETQYF
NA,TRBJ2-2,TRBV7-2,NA,TGTGCCAGCAGCTTAAAATTTCCGGGCCCCGGGGCGGTCGGGGAGCTGTTTTTT,CASSLKFPGPGAVGELFF
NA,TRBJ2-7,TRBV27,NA,TGTGCCAGCAGTTTATTCCCAGTCCGCGAGCAGTACTTC,CASSLFPVREQYF
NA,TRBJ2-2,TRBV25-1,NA,TGTGCCAGCAGTGAGATTCGGGACACCGGGGAGCTGTTTTTT,CASSEIRDTGELFF
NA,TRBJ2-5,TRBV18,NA,TGTGCCAGCTCACCACGGGGGAGCGCAGTAGAGACCCAGTACTTC,CASSPRGSAVETQYF
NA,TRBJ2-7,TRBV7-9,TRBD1,TGTGCCAGCAGCTTAGCGGCCGGGACAGCCACCTACGAGCAGTACTTC,CASSLAAGTATYEQYF
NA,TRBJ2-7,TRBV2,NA,TGTGCCAGCAGTTTCGGACTCTCCTACGAGCAGTACTTC,CASSFGLSYEQYF
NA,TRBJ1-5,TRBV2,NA,TGTGCCTCCCGGGTTTATAGCAATCAGCCCCAGCATTTT,CASRVYSNQPQHF
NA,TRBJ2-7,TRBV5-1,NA,TGCGCCAGCAGCTTTGGGCTGATCACAGCGGGCTACGAGCAGTACTTC,CASSFGLITAGYEQYF